The sequence of this T cell receptor beta chain was determined in a study of OX40 agonist ivuxolimab in advanced cancers. In the study overall: The dose-escalation cohort had hepatocellular carcinoma, melanoma, renal cell or head and neck cancer.

Profiling relied on immunoSEQ multiplex PCR, and the TCRdb table lists in-frame clones only, not all of them. This table holds roughly 61,000 clones, approximately 89% found once. The source is an adult with an advanced solid tumor such as melanoma, head and neck, liver or kidney cancer. The sequencing here drew on CD4+ or CD8+ T cells sorted from blood, taken in a trial of the OX40 agonist ivuxolimab.

The DNA for the CDR3 is TGTGCCAGCAGTTCTCTCCCCAATCAGCCCCAGCATTTT. This codes for CASSSLPNQPQHF. V usage is TRBV6-5 and J usage is TRBJ1-5; no firm D call. Germline V CDR1 and CDR2: MNHEY, SVGAGI. The V end lost 4 bases, the J end lost 3 bases, and 7 bases lay between the germline ends. The CDR3 covers 13 residues.